This T cell receptor beta chain is drawn from a study of cytomegalovirus exposure and HLA in healthy donors. TCRdb's copy holds only in-frame clones and misses some; the assay was immunoSEQ multiplex PCR. The sample has about 150,000 clones; around 84% are singletons. Sequencing was done on a sample of PBMCs. This TCR came from a human donor in good health.

CDR3 in DNA: TGTGCCAGCAGTGCACTGGACAGCAACTATGGCTACACCTTC. It encodes CASSALDSNYGYTF. The rearrangement joins TRBV6-1 to TRBJ1-2, with D possibly TRBD1 on 6 matching bases. The CDR3 totals 14 residues. Trimming removed 4 bases from V and 2 bases from J, with 11 bases in between. Germline loops: CDR1 MNHNS, CDR2 SASEGT.